This TCR beta chain was sequenced during a study of breast tumors, draining lymph nodes, adjacent tissues listed by TCRdb under 2016. Background for the entire study: The study compared TCR beta repertoires across tumor, adjacent nontumor tissue and axillary lymph nodes from breast cancer patients. In human breast cancer, the study set out to evaluate how tumor, surrounding tissue and draining lymph node repertoires relate to one another and whether T cells may move between these sites. The study at large found these results: The study presented the conclusion that tumor T cells originate in lymph nodes as consistent with a hypothesis, not as something directly demonstrated. T-cell repertoire diversity in tumors was found to be lower than in lymph nodes but higher than in nontumor tissue, and preferential V and J gene usage was observed. The data were considered consistent with most tumor T cells being derived from the lymph node and subsequently expanding within tumor tissue. Tumor and nontumor tissue repertoires were found to be significantly more similar in luminal-like than in basal-like breast cancer.

V lost 7 bases and J lost 6 bases, and the count of bases not matched to a germline gene is 14. The germline V gene specifies SGHRS as CDR1 and YFSETQ as CDR2. The CDR3 runs 15 amino acids, cysteine and phenylalanine included. The read is trimmed to its CDR3 DNA, 45 bases read in frame from base 1. The sample holds many counts of this clonotype. What this receptor recognizes is not known. Qualities for individual bases were not recorded, and no much larger clone is one base off. The lymph node samples were taken from the axillary draining lymph nodes of breast cancer patients. These reads were obtained on an Illumina HiSeq 2000. TCR beta chain libraries were generated through multiplex PCR amplification. High-throughput sequencing was used to analyze the amplified TCR beta chain products. The raw public data were reprocessed by TCRdb itself: fastp quality trimming at Q25, MiXCR clonotype calling, in-frame beta chains only. Every entry covers one CDR3 protein and lists the most common genes and DNA from its rows. Within this sample are over 250,000 distinct CDR3 sequences, with about 30% of them counted one time only. The top ten hold 1.1% of the sample.

The clonotype originates from a female donor with breast cancer. Some clones in this sample may be carry-over from other donors' samples. The sequencing sample was made of axillary lymph node tissue. The chain is made from TRBV5-1 and TRBJ2-3, with 7 bases aligning to TRBD2. The CDR3 protein is CASQAGTTSYDTQYF. The nucleotide sequence is TGCGCCAGCCAAGCGGGAACGACCTCTTACGATACGCAGTATTTT.